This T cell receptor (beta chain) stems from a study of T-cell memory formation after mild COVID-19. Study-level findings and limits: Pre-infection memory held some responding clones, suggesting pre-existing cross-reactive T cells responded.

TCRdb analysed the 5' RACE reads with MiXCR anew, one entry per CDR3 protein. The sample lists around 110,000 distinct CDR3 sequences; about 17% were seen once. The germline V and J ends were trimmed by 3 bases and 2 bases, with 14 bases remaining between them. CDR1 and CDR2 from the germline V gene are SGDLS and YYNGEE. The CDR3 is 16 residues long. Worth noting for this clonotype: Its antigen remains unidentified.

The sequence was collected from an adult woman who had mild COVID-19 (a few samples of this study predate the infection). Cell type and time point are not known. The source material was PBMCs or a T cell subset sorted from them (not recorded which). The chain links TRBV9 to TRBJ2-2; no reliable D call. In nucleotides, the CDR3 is TGTGCCAGCAGCGATAGCCGGACGGAAAACACCGGGGAGCTGTTTTTT. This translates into CASSDSRTENTGELFF.